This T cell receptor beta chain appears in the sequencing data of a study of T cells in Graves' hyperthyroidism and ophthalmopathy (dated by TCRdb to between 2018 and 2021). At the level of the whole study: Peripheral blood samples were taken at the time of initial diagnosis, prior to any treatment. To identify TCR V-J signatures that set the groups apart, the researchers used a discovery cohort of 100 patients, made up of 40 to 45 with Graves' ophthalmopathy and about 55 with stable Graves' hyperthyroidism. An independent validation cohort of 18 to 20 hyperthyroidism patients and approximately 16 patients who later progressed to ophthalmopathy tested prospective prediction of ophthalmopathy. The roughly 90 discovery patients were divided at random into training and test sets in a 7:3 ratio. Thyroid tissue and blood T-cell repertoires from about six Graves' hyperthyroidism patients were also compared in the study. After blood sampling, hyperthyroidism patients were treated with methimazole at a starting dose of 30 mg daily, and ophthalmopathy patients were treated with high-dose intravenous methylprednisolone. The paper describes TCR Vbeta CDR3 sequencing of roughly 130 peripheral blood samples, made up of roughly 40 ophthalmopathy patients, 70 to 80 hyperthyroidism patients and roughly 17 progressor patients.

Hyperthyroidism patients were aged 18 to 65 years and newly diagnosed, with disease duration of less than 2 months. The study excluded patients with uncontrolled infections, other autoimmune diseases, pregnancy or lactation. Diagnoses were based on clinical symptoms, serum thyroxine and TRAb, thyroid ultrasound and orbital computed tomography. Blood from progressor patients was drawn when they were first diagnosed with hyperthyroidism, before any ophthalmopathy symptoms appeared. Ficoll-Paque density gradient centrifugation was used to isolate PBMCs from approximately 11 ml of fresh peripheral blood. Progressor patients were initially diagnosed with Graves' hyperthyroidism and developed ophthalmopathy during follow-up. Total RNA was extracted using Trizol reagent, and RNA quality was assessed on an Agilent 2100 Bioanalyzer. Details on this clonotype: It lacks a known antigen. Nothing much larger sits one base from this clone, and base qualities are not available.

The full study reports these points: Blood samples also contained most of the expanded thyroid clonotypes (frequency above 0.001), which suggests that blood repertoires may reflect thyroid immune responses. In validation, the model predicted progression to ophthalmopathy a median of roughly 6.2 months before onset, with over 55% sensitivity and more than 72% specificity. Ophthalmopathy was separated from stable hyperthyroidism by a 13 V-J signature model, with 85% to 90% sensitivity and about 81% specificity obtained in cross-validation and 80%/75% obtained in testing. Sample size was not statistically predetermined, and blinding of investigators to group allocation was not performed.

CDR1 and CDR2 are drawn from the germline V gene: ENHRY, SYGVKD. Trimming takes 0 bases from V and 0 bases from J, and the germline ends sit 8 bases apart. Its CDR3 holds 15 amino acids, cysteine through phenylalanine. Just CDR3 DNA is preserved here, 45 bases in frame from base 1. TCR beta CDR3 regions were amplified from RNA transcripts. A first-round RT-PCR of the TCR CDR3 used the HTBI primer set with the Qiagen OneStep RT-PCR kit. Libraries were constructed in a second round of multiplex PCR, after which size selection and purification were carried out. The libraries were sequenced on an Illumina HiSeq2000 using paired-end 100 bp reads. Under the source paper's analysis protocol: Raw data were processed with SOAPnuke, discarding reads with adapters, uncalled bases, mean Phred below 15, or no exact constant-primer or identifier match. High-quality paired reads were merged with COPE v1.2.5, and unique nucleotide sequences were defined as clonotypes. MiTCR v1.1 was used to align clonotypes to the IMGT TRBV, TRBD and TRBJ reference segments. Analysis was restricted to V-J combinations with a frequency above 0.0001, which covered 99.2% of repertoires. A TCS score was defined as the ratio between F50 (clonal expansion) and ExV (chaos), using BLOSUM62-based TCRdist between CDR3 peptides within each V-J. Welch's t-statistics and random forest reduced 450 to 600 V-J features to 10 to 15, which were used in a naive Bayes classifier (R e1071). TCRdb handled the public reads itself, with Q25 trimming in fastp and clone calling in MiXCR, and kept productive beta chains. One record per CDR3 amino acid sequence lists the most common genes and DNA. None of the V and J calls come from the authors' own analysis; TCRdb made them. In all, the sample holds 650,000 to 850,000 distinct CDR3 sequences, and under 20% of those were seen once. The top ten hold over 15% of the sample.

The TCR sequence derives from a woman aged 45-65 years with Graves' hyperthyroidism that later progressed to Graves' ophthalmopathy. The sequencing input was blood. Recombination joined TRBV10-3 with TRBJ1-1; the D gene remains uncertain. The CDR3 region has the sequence CAISESSQMNTEAFF. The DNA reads TGTGCCATCAGTGAGTCGTCTCAGATGAACACTGAAGCTTTCTTT.